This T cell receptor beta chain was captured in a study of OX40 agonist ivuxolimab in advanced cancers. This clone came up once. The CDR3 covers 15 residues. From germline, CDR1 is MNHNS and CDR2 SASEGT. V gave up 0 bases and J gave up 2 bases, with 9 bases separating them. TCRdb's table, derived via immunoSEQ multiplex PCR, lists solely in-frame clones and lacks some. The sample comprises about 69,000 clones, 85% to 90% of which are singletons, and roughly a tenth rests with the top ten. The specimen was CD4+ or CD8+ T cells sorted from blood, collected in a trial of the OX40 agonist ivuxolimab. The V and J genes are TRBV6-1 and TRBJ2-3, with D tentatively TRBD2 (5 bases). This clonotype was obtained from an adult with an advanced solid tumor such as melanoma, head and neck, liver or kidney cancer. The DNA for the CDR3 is TGTGCCAGCAGTGAAGCGTGGAGGTCCACAGATACGCAGTATTTT. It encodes CASSEAWRSTDTQYF.